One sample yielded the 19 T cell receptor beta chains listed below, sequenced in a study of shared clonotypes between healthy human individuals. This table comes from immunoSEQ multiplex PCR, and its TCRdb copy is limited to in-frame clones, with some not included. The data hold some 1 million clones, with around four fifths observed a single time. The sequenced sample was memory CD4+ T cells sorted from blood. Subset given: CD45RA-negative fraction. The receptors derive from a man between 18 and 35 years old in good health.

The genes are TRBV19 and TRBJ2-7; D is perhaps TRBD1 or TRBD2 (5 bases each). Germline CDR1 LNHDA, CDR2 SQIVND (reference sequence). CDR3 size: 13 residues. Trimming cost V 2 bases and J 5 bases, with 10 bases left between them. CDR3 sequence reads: CASSILRGHEQYF. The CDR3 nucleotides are TGTGCCAGTAGTATATTGAGGGGCCACGAGCAGTACTTC.

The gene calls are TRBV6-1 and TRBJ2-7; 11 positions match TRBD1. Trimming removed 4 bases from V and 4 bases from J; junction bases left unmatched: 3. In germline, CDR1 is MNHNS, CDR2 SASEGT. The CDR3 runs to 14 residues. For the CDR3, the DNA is TGTGCCAGCAGTGTCGGACAGGGGGCATACGAGCAGTACTTC. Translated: CASSVGQGAYEQYF.

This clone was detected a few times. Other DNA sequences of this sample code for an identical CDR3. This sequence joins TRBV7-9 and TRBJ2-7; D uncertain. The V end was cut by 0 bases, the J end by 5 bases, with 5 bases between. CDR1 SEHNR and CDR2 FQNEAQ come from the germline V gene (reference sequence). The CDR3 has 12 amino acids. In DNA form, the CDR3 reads TGTGCCAGCAGCTTAGCACTGGACGAGCAGTACTTC. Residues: CASSLALDEQYF.

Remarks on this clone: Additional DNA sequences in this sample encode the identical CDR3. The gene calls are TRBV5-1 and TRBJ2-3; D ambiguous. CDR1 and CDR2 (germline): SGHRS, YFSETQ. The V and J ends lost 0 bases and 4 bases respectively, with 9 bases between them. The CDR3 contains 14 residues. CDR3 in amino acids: CASSLDVGPDTQYF. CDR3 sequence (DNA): TGCGCCAGCAGCTTGGACGTTGGCCCAGATACGCAGTATTTT.

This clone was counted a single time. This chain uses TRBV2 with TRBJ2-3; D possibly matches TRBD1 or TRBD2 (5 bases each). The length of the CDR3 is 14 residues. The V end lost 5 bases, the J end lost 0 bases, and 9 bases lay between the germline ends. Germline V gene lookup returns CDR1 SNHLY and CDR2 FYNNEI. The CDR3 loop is CASSWGISTDTQYF. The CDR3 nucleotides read TGTGCCAGCAGTTGGGGGATCAGCACAGATACGCAGTATTTT.

The CDR3 DNA follows: TGTGCCAGCAGCTTGGCCAGGGAGGGAAACATTCAGTACTTC. It translates to CASSLAREGNIQYF. V gene TRBV5-5 combines with J gene TRBJ2-4; TRBD2 agrees at 7 bases. The V gene's germline CDR1 is SGHKS and CDR2 YYEKEE (reference sequence). Unmatched junction bases numbered 3, after V lost 0 bases and J lost 6 bases. This CDR3 is 14 amino acids long.

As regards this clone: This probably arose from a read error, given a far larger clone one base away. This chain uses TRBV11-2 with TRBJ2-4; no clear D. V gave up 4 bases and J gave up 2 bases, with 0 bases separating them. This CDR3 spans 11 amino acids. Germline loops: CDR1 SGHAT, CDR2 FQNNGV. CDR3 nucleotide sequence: TGTGCCAGCAGCTCCAAAAACATTCAGTACTTC. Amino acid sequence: CASSSKNIQYF.

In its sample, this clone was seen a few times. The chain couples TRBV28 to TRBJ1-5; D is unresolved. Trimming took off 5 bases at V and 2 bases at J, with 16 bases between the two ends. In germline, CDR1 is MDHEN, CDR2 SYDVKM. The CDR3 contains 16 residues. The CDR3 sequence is CASSPARRVGNQPQHF. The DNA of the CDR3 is TGTGCCAGCAGTCCCGCGCGTAGGGTCGGCAATCAGCCCCAGCATTTT.

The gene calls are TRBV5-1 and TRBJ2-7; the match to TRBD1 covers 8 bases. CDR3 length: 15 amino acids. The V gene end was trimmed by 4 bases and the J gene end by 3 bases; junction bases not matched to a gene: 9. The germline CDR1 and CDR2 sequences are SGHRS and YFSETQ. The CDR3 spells CASSPRDRTLYEQYF. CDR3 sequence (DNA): TGCGCCAGCAGCCCCCGGGACAGGACCCTCTACGAGCAGTACTTC.

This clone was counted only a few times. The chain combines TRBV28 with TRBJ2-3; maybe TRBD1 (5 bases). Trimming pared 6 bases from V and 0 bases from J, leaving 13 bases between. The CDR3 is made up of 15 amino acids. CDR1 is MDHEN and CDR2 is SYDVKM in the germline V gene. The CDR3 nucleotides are TGTGCCAGCAGCGATACGACAGAGAGCACAGATACGCAGTATTTT. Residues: CASSDTTESTDTQYF.

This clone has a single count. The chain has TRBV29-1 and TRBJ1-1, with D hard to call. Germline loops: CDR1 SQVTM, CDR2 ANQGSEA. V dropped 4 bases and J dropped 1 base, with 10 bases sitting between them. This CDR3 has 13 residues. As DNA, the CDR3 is TGCAGCGTTGTGACCGACTCGAACACTGAAGCTTTCTTT. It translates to CSVVTDSNTEAFF.

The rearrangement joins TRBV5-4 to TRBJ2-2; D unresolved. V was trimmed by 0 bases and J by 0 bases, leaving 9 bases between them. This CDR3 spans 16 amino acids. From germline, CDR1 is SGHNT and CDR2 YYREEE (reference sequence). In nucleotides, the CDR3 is TGTGCCAGCAGCTTGGCGGTACTACCGAACACCGGGGAGCTGTTTTTT. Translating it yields CASSLAVLPNTGELFF.

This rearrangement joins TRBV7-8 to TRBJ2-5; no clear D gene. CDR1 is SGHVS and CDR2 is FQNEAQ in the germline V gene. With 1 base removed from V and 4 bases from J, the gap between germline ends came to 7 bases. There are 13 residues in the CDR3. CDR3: CASSLELRETQYF. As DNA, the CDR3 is TGTGCCAGCAGCTTAGAATTGAGAGAGACCCAGTACTTC.

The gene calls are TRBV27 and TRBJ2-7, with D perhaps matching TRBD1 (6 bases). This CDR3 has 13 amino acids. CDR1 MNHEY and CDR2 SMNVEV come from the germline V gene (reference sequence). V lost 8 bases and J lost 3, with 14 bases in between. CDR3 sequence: CASGRARGYEQYF. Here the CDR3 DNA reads TGTGCCAGCGGCCGGGCCAGGGGCTACGAGCAGTACTTC.

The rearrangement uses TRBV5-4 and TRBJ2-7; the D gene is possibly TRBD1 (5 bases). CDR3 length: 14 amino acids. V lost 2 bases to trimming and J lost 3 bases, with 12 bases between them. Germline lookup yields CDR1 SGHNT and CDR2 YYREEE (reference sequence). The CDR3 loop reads CASSFDSGGYEQYF. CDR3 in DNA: TGTGCCAGCAGCTTTGACAGTGGCGGCTACGAGCAGTACTTC.

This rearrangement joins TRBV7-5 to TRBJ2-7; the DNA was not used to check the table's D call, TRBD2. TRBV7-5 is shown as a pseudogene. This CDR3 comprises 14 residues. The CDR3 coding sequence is TGTGCCAGAAGACATAGCGGGAGGGTTTACGAGCAGTACTTC. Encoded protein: CARRHSGRVYEQYF.

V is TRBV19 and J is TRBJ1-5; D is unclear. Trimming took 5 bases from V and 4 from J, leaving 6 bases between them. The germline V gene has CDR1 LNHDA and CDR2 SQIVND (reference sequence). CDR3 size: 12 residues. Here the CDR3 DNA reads TGTGCCAGTAGTTACCCTAATCAGCCCCAGCATTTT. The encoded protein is CASSYPNQPQHF.

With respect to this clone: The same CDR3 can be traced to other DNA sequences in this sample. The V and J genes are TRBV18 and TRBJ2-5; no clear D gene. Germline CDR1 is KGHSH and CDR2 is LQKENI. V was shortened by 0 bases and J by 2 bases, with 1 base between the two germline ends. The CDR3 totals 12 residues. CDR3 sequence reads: CASSPPQETQYF. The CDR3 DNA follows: TGTGCCAGCTCACCACCGCAAGAGACCCAGTACTTC.

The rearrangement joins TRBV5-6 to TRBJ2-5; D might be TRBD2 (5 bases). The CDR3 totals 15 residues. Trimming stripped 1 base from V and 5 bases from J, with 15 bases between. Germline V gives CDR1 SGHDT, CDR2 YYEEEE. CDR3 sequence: CASSLRGFSQETQYF. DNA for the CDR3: TGTGCCAGCAGCTTGAGAGGGTTCAGTCAGGAGACCCAGTACTTC.